These 5 T cell receptor beta chains share one sample of origin, sequenced in a study of blood T cell repertoires in COVID-19. Here immunoSEQ multiplex PCR was the method, and the copy in TCRdb shows in-frame clones only, minus some. Seen here are about 250,000 clones, 65% to 90% observed once, and the top ten hold roughly 4.6%. Source material: peripheral blood. The source is a woman older than 75 with active or convalescent COVID-19.

The rearrangement uses TRBV18 and TRBJ1-1; 11 bases match TRBD1. In germline, CDR1 is KGHSH, CDR2 LQKENI. This CDR3 is 15 amino acids long. Unmatched junction bases numbered 6, after V lost 5 bases and J lost 4 bases. CDR3 in DNA: TGTGCCAGCTCAATAAGGACAGGGGGCCCCACTGAAGCTTTCTTT. As protein: CASSIRTGGPTEAFF.

This clone occurred once. The gene calls are TRBV10-1 and TRBJ2-3; no definite D call. The germline V gene has CDR1 WNHNN and CDR2 SYGVQD (reference sequence). V was trimmed by 3 bases and J by 5 bases, leaving 9 bases between them. The CDR3 contains 13 residues. CDR3 residues: CASSDEVGDTQYF. For the CDR3, the DNA is TGCGCCAGCAGTGACGAGGTGGGAGATACGCAGTATTTT.

The rearrangement joins TRBV5-1 to TRBJ2-1; D remains ambiguous. Trimming stripped 0 bases from V and 8 bases from J, with 15 bases between. This CDR3 contains 15 residues. Per germline, CDR1 SGHRS and CDR2 YFSETQ. The DNA for the CDR3 is TGCGCCAGCAGCTTGGCGGGTACGGCCTCGGATGAGCAGTTCTTC. It translates to CASSLAGTASDEQFF.

CDR3 in amino acids: CASSERTGFGNQPQHF. CDR3 bases: TGTGCCAGCAGTGAACGGACAGGGTTTGGCAATCAGCCCCAGCATTTT. The chain is built from TRBV6-1 and TRBJ1-5; 8 bases fit TRBD1. The CDR3 sequence is 16 residues long. Per germline, CDR1 MNHNS and CDR2 SASEGT. The trim removed 2 bases at V and 2 bases at J, leaving 5 bases unmatched.

The chain employs TRBV3-1 (or the pseudogene TRBV3-2) and TRBJ1-1; D is unresolved. Trimming took off 2 bases at V and 1 base at J, with 11 bases between the two ends. This CDR3 has 15 amino acids. Germline CDR1 is LGHDT and CDR2 is YNNKEL (reference sequence). The CDR3 DNA reads as TGTGCCAGCAGCCAACATGAGAGGGCGAACACTGAAGCTTTCTTT. Translating gives CASSQHERANTEAFF.